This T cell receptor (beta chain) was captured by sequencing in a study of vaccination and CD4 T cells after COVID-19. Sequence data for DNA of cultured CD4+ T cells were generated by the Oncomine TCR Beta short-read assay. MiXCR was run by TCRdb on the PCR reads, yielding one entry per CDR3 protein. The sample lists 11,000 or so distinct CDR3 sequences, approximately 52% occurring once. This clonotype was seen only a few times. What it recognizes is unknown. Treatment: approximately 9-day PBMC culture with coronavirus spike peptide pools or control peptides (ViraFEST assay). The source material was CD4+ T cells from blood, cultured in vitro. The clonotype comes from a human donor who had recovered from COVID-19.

The CDR3 nucleotides are TGCAGTGCTAGAGGTCAGGGGGCTGGAGATACGCAGTATTTT. It codes for CSARGQGAGDTQYF. The chain carries TRBV20-1 and TRBJ2-3, with 8 bases fitting TRBD1. The CDR3 runs to 14 residues. The V and J ends lost 1 base and 5 bases, in that order; junction bases with no gene match: 5. The germline V gene encodes CDR1 DFQATT and CDR2 SNEGSKA (reference sequence).